This T cell receptor beta chain was profiled in a study of shared clonotypes between healthy human individuals. The assay was immunoSEQ multiplex PCR, and TCRdb's table has in-frame clones only and misses some. The sample yields under 600,000 clones, roughly four fifths seen once. Each donor was a Caucasian adult residing in Nashville, Tennessee. The CDR3 sequence is 14 residues long. V shed 2 bases and J shed 5 bases, with 12 bases lying between them. From germline, CDR1 is SEHNR and CDR2 FQNEAQ (reference sequence). This chain connects TRBV7-9 to TRBJ1-1; D perhaps matches TRBD1 (6 bases). Sequencing used PBMCs. This receptor was identified in a woman in her thirties or forties in good health. Some clones in this sample may be carry-over from other donors' samples. In DNA, the CDR3 is TGTGCCAGCAGCTTAAAACAGGGAGAGACTGAAGCTTTCTTT. As protein: CASSLKQGETEAFF.